This record concerns one T cell receptor (beta chain) sequence. Germline loops: CDR1 MRHNA, CDR2 SNTAGT. This CDR3 is built from 13 residues. Multiplex touch-down PCR amplified TRB using TRB-A and TRB-B pools in one tube. TCRdb reprocessed the multiplex PCR reads and stores each CDR3 protein as one record, lacking DNA. The table for this sample gives some 6,000 distinct CDR3 sequences. TRB was amplified from around 0.25 ug of peripheral blood genomic DNA per sample. The sample belongs to a study of T cell clusters in autoimmune cytopenias. Study background: Healthy control donors averaged roughly 50 years of age, with a median of roughly 62 years.

Another study also made use of these data, one on T cell repertoires in aging, cancer and after chemotherapy. That study reports: Donor ages fell into six groups from 30 or younger up to 70 or older. Compared with age-matched healthy donors, untreated hematological or solid cancer patients showed higher blood TCR clonality. Rebound thymic output was suggested by rising median generation probability during chemotherapy in each cancer cohort.

The J gene is TRBJ2-1, the V gene TRBV6-4; with no DNA, the TCRdb D assignment of TRBD1 cannot be verified. Sample: peripheral blood. The receptor's source is a human donor in good health. CDR3 sequence: CATRGLRRNEQFF.